These 24 T cell receptor beta chains came from one sample sequenced in a study of response to subunit inactivated influenza vaccine. MiXCR was run by TCRdb on the RT-PCR reads, yielding one entry per CDR3 protein. The table includes approximately 530,000 distinct CDR3 sequences, under 15% detected once. The sequences come from PBMCs from blood, collected roughly 46 days after vaccination. The receptors shown here come from a middle-aged man who received an inactivated influenza vaccine.

In its sample, this clonotype was seen a few times. The gene calls are TRBV7-9 and TRBJ2-2, with D unclear. The CDR3 sequence is 12 residues long. Germline CDR1 is SEHNR and CDR2 is FQNEAQ (reference sequence). V was cut by 5 bases and J by 8 bases, with 9 bases left in between. The CDR3 is CASSPLRGELFF. The CDR3 nucleotides are TGTGCCAGCAGCCCTCTTAGGGGGGAGCTGTTTTTT.

This clonotype came up a few times. This chain uses TRBV5-1 with TRBJ1-1; 10 bases map to TRBD1. CDR1 is SGHRS and CDR2 is YFSETQ in the germline V gene. This CDR3 spans 15 amino acids. The junction had 11 bases not matched to a gene; V was cut back by 8 bases and J by 4 bases. The CDR3 is CASVKGTGVFTEAFF. CDR3 DNA sequence: TGCGCCAGTGTGAAGGGGACAGGGGTCTTCACTGAAGCTTTCTTT. The full variable domain, in which reference TRBV5-1 and TRBJ1-1 provide the parts outside the CDR3, is KAGVTQTPRYLIKTRGQQVTLSCSPISGHRSVSWYQQTPGQGLQFLFEYFSETQRNKGNFPGRFSGRQFSNSRSEMNVSTLELGDSALYLCASVKGTGVFTEAFFGQGTRLTVV.

The chain uses TRBV6-5 and TRBJ2-5; D perhaps matches TRBD1 (5 bases). The V gene lost 2 bases and the J gene lost 7 bases, with 14 bases spanning the gap. Germline assignment: CDR1 MNHEY and CDR2 SVGAGI. The CDR3 contains 14 residues. The CDR3 DNA reads as TGTGCCAGCAGTTACGGGCAGGGCTATGTGACCCAGTACTTC. Translation gives CASSYGQGYVTQYF.

This clonotype turned up a few times. The chain couples TRBV6-5 to TRBJ1-4, with D possibly TRBD1 on 6 matching bases. This CDR3 has 15 amino acids. Trimming pared 2 bases from V and 7 bases from J, leaving 14 bases between. The V gene's germline CDR1 is MNHEY and CDR2 SVGAGI. The CDR3 DNA is TGTGCCAGCAGTTACATCAGGGGATCGGGTGAAAAACTGTTTTTT. This encodes CASSYIRGSGEKLFF.

This clonotype has only a few counts. The chain uses TRBV4-2 and TRBJ2-1, with 7 bases aligning to TRBD1. The V segment lost 0 bases and the J segment 0 bases; nucleotides outside the gene matches: 5. Germline V gene lookup returns CDR1 LGHNA and CDR2 YNFKEQ. The CDR3 contains 17 residues. The DNA for the CDR3 is TGTGCCAGCAGCCAAGACGAGGGGGCCCTCTCCTACAATGAGCAGTTCTTC. Its translation: CASSQDEGALSYNEQFF.

The chain couples TRBV7-2 to TRBJ2-1, with 8 nucleotides matching TRBD1. The CDR3 consists of 14 residues. Losses at the gene ends were 5 bases for V and 7 bases for J; bases not matched to a gene: 7. Germline-derived CDR1 and CDR2 are SGHTA and FQGNSA. This CDR3 is CASSPYGTGNEQFF. The DNA for the CDR3 is TGTGCCAGCAGCCCGTACGGGACAGGTAATGAGCAGTTCTTC.

The chain carries TRBV5-1 and TRBJ2-7; 7 bases align to TRBD1. Unmatched junction bases numbered 6, after V lost 3 bases and J lost 6 bases. The CDR3 length is 13 residues. Germline loops: CDR1 SGHRS, CDR2 YFSETQ. The CDR3 DNA reads TGCGCCAGCAGCTCTTGGACAGGCGGCGAGCAGTACTTC. This encodes CASSSWTGGEQYF.

This clonotype was recorded at least ten times. The rearrangement links TRBV7-8 to TRBJ2-2; tentatively, D is TRBD2 (6 bases). V gave up 6 bases and J gave up 5 bases, with 13 bases separating them. The CDR3 covers 14 residues. Germline V gene lookup returns CDR1 SGHVS and CDR2 FQNEAQ. The CDR3, as DNA: TGTGCCAGCAGTCCCGGGAGTGGAACCGGGGAGCTGTTTTTT. Translation gives CASSPGSGTGELFF.

This clonotype appeared a single time. J is TRBJ2-1 and V is TRBV6-2 or TRBV6-3, with 11 positions matching TRBD2. Germline V gene data show CDR1 as MNHEY and CDR2 as SVGEGT. This CDR3 contains 17 residues. V lost 2 bases and J lost 7; bases outside the gene matches: 10. The CDR3: CASSYLARLAGMNEQFF. In DNA form, the CDR3 reads TGTGCCAGCAGTTACCTTGCGCGACTAGCGGGAATGAATGAGCAGTTCTTC.

This clonotype was counted a few times. J is TRBJ1-2 and V is TRBV12-3 or TRBV12-4; the D is unclear. V was cut by 6 bases and J by 4 bases, with 15 bases left in between. The CDR3 has 14 amino acids. CDR3 DNA: TGTGCCAGCAGCCCCGTTAAACTCCCCTATGGCTACACCTTC. Protein sequence: CASSPVKLPYGYTF.

This clonotype was seen a few times. The chain joins TRBV28 to TRBJ2-3, with D uncertain. The length of the CDR3 is 14 residues. V was pared by 6 bases and J by 0 bases, with 10 bases between. Germline V gene lookup returns CDR1 MDHEN and CDR2 SYDVKM. CDR3 loop: CASRPVTSTDTQYF. CDR3 bases: TGTGCCAGCAGACCGGTAACTAGCACAGATACGCAGTATTTT. Combining the CDR3 with reference TRBV28 and TRBJ2-3 gives the whole variable domain DVKVTQSSRYLVKRTGEKVFLECVQDMDHENMFWYRQDPGLGLRLIYFSYDVKMKEKGDIPEGYSVSREKKERFSLILESASTNQTSMYLCASRPVTSTDTQYFGPGTRLTVL.

This clonotype turned up a few times. The rearrangement links TRBV7-2 to TRBJ2-7; the D gene is possibly TRBD2 (7 bases). Germline V lookup: CDR1 SGHTA, CDR2 FQGNSA. CDR3 length: 14 amino acids. The V end lost 5 bases, the J end lost 1 base, and 12 bases lay between the germline ends. DNA of the CDR3: TGTGCCAGCAGCAAGGGGGGGCCTTCCTACGAGCAGTACTTC. Protein: CASSKGGPSYEQYF.

This clonotype has more than one count but fewer than ten. This chain links TRBV20-1 with TRBJ2-1, with a tentative D call TRBD2 (6 bases). The ends were cut back, 1 base at V and 3 bases at J, with 13 bases in the middle. The CDR3 extends over 15 amino acids. CDR1 and CDR2 from the germline V gene are DFQATT and SNEGSKA (reference sequence). The CDR3 bases are TGCAGTGCTAGAGGCGGCGGGACCTTCTACAATGAGCAGTTCTTC. This translates into CSARGGGTFYNEQFF.

This CDR3 reads CASSLGVTEQYF. The CDR3 DNA reads as TGTGCCAGCAGCTTAGGGGTTACCGAGCAGTACTTC. The V gene is TRBV7-8, the J gene TRBJ2-7, with D uncertain. In germline, CDR1 is SGHVS, CDR2 FQNEAQ. The CDR3 has 12 residues. V dropped 1 base and J dropped 6 bases, with 7 bases sitting between them.

The DNA for the CDR3 is TGCAGTGCTAGAGCAGCGAGCCGGGACAGGGCCTACGAGCAGTACTTC. Translation gives CSARAASRDRAYEQYF. This sequence joins TRBV20-1 and TRBJ2-7; 9 positions match TRBD1. From germline, CDR1 is DFQATT and CDR2 SNEGSKA (reference sequence). This CDR3 spans 16 amino acids. V was pared by 1 base and J by 2 bases, with 9 bases of the junction left unmatched.

This clonotype was counted only a few times. The chain couples TRBV15 to TRBJ2-5; weak D call: TRBD1 (5 bases). Germline V gene sequence: CDR1 LNHNV, CDR2 YYDKDF (reference sequence). This CDR3 contains 14 residues. Trimming removed 4 bases from V and 5 bases from J, with 14 bases in between. The CDR3 loop reads CATSKGVHRETQYF. The CDR3 coding sequence is TGTGCCACCAGCAAAGGGGTCCATCGGGAGACCCAGTACTTC.

In this sample, this clonotype turned up many times. The chain recombines TRBV11-2 with TRBJ2-1; 14 nucleotides match TRBD2. The CDR3 runs 14 residues. Trimming took 5 bases from V and 8 from J; bases not matched to a gene: 2. Per the germline V gene, CDR1 is SGHAT and CDR2 is FQNNGV. CDR3 residues: CASSRTSGRHEQFF. Here the CDR3 DNA reads TGTGCCAGCAGCCGGACTAGCGGGAGGCATGAGCAGTTCTTC.

The chain couples TRBV12-3 or TRBV12-4 to TRBJ2-4; the D is unclear. Trimming took off 5 bases at V and 0 bases at J, with 17 bases between the two ends. The CDR3 is made up of 17 amino acids. This CDR3 reads CASSQGKSLLAKNIQYF. The CDR3 DNA is TGTGCCAGCAGTCAAGGGAAATCGTTACTAGCCAAAAACATTCAGTACTTC.

The V and J genes are TRBV7-9 and TRBJ2-3; 12 nucleotides agree with TRBD2. This CDR3 is built from 16 residues. Losses at the gene ends were 4 bases for V and 2 bases for J; bases not matched to a gene: 4. The V gene's germline CDR1 is SEHNR and CDR2 FQNEAQ (reference sequence). CDR3 residues: CASSSRLAGVTDTQYF. The CDR3 DNA follows: TGTGCCAGCAGCTCTCGACTAGCGGGAGTCACAGATACGCAGTATTTT.

The V gene is TRBV6-2 or TRBV6-3, the J gene TRBJ1-1; D remains ambiguous. The CDR3 is 12 amino acids. Trimming removed 2 bases at V and 11 bases at J, with 12 bases between. Germline V CDR1 and CDR2: MNHEY, SVGEGT. In nucleotides, the CDR3 is TGTGCCAGCAGTTACGTAGGGTTGAATGCTTTCTTT. It codes for CASSYVGLNAFF.

The chain uses TRBV11-2 and TRBJ2-3; 12 nucleotides agree with TRBD2. The CDR3 totals 19 residues. Per the germline V gene, CDR1 is SGHAT and CDR2 is FQNNGV. The V gene end was trimmed by 5 bases and the J gene end by 2 bases; junction bases not matched to a gene: 14. The CDR3 region has the DNA TGTGCCAGCAGCCTCGGACTAGCGGGGTTTACAACTTCCACAGATACGCAGTATTTT. Its protein is CASSLGLAGFTTSTDTQYF. The full variable domain, its missing parts supplied by reference TRBV11-2 and TRBJ2-3, is EAGVAQSPRYKIIEKRQSVAFWCNPISGHATLYWYQQILGQGPKLLIQFQNNGVVDDSQLPKDRFSAERLKGVDSTLKIQPAKLEDSAVYLCASSLGLAGFTTSTDTQYFGPGTRLTVL.

V gene TRBV20-1 combines with J gene TRBJ2-7; 10 bases are a match to TRBD2. V lost 0 bases to trimming and J lost 3 bases; unmatched junction nucleotides: 8. This CDR3 has 16 amino acids. Per germline, CDR1 DFQATT and CDR2 SNEGSKA (reference sequence). In nucleotides, the CDR3 is TGCAGTGCTAGAGATCTCCTAGCGGGGGTGCTCTACGAGCAGTACTTC. Amino acids: CSARDLLAGVLYEQYF.

This chain uses TRBV7-2 with TRBJ2-7; D ambiguous. Trimming took off 5 bases at V and 6 bases at J, with 8 bases between the two ends. CDR3 length: 11 amino acids. The germline CDR1 and CDR2 sequences are SGHTA and FQGNSA. The CDR3, as DNA: TGTGCCAGCAGCGTTATGGGCGAGCAGTACTTC. Translation: CASSVMGEQYF.

The V and J genes are TRBV3-1 and TRBJ2-6; maybe TRBD1 (5 bases). Germline CDR1 LGHDT, CDR2 YNNKEL (reference sequence). The CDR3 has 17 amino acids. V gave up 2 bases and J gave up 7 bases, with 18 bases separating them. The CDR3 coding sequence is TGTGCCAGCAGCCAACTACGAGACCGAACAGGAGCCAACGTCCTGACTTTC. This codes for CASSQLRDRTGANVLTF. The full variable domain, rest sourced from reference TRBV3-1 and TRBJ2-6, is DTAVSQTPKYLVTQMGNDKSIKCEQNLGHDTMYWYKQDSKKFLKIMFSYNNKELIINETVPNRFSPKSPDKAHLNLHINSLELGDSAVYFCASSQLRDRTGANVLTFGAGSRLTVL.